These 19 T cell receptor beta chains share one sample of origin, sequenced in a study of beta chain features in type 1 diabetes listed by TCRdb under 2018. To prepare the library, the immunoSEQ multiplex PCR assay was applied. The High Capacity cDNA Reverse Transcription Kit was used to reverse transcribe all of the isolated RNA, meaning that expressed TCRB transcripts were what got sequenced. TCRdb carries this immuneACCESS record with in-frame sequences only. Its versions omit some clonotypes, under half of them owing to an unresolved V gene in the studies checked, with the rest unexplained. In all, the sample holds about half a million clones, and around 28% of those were seen once. Of the sample, roughly 0.06% falls within the top ten clones. The sequenced sample was naive CD4+ T cells from blood. The cell subset or site label, read with the paper, signifies: true naive CD4+ T cells. The receptors shown here come from a man younger than 35 in good health.

There are a few counts of this clone. The CDR3 DNA reads as TGTGCCAGCAGCTTGCGGGAGGGCCCTTTCGAGCAGTACTTC. Protein sequence: CASSLREGPFEQYF. The chain combines TRBV7-2 with TRBJ2-7; 9 bases align to TRBD2. V was clipped by 3 bases and J by 6 bases; unmatched bases: 6. Per germline, CDR1 SGHTA and CDR2 FQGNSA. CDR3 size: 14 residues.

The V and J genes are TRBV19 and TRBJ2-1, with D uncertain. This CDR3 has 13 residues. V dropped 8 bases and J dropped 0 bases, with 8 bases sitting between them. The V gene's germline CDR1 is LNHDA and CDR2 SQIVND (reference sequence). The CDR3 sequence is CASRLSSYNEQFF. The DNA for the CDR3 is TGTGCCAGTCGTTTGAGCTCCTACAATGAGCAGTTCTTC.

Only a few counts were recorded for this clone. The chain links TRBV4-3 to TRBJ2-5; 10 positions agree with TRBD2. V shed 5 bases, J shed 5 bases, and the junction held 5 bases outside the gene matches. CDR3 length: 14 amino acids. From germline, CDR1 is LGHNA and CDR2 YSLEER. This chain's CDR3 is CASSFLAGAETQYF. The DNA of the CDR3 is TGCGCCAGCAGCTTTCTAGCGGGAGCGGAGACCCAGTACTTC.

The chain couples TRBV9 to TRBJ1-3; 8 nucleotides agree with TRBD1. Germline CDR1 SGDLS, CDR2 YYNGEE. CDR3 size: 16 residues. V was pared by 4 bases and J by 7 bases, with 13 bases of the junction left unmatched. CDR3 region: CASSLTPGTGDNTIYF. The CDR3 DNA follows: TGTGCCAGCAGCCTCACACCCGGGACAGGCGACAACACCATATATTTT.

The V and J genes are TRBV7-7 and TRBJ2-7; weak D call: TRBD2 (5 bases). With 5 bases removed from V and 7 bases from J, the gap between germline ends came to 12 bases. Germline V gene data show CDR1 as SSHAT and CDR2 as FNYEAQ (reference sequence). The CDR3 length is 12 residues. The CDR3 coding sequence is TGTGCCAGCAGCCCCCCACTAGGGGAGCAGTACTTC. Encoded protein: CASSPPLGEQYF.

The rearrangement joins TRBV9 to TRBJ1-2; D is unresolved. The CDR3 has 14 amino acids. V was shortened by 0 bases and J by 0 bases, with 6 bases between the two germline ends. Germline V gene lookup returns CDR1 SGDLS and CDR2 YYNGEE. In DNA, the CDR3 is TGTGCCAGCAGCGTAGCCCCAGCTAACTATGGCTACACCTTC. This sequence encodes CASSVAPANYGYTF.

This clone was found a few times. This sequence joins TRBV5-1 and TRBJ2-2; TRBD2 matches at 8 bases. Germline values: CDR1 SGHRS, CDR2 YFSETQ. CDR3 size: 14 residues. The ends lost 5 bases at V and 5 bases at J; junction bases unmatched: 5. The CDR3 is CASRLADGTGELFF. CDR3 nucleotides: TGCGCCAGCAGACTAGCGGATGGGACCGGGGAGCTGTTTTTT.

The rearrangement uses TRBV4-3 and TRBJ2-3; the match to TRBD2 covers 9 bases. Germline values: CDR1 LGHNA, CDR2 YSLEER. V trimming: 3 bases; J trimming: 2 bases; junction bases outside the gene matches: 6. The CDR3 is 16 amino acids. In nucleotides, the CDR3 is TGCGCCAGCAGCCAGGAGACTAGCGGTTACACAGATACGCAGTATTTT. Translation gives CASSQETSGYTDTQYF.

For this clone: The sample holds other DNA sequences that translate to the same CDR3. The rearrangement joins TRBV30 to TRBJ1-5, with TRBD1 matching 10 bases. The CDR3 is made up of 13 amino acids. V gave up 5 bases and J gave up 5 bases; unmatched junction bases: 3. Germline CDR1 is GTSNPN and CDR2 is SVGIG (reference sequence). CDR3 amino acids: CAWGQGGDQPQHF. The CDR3 DNA follows: TGTGCCTGGGGACAGGGGGGTGATCAGCCCCAGCATTTT.

This clone showed up just a few times. The chain uses TRBV6-1 and TRBJ2-7, with TRBD1 identical over 7 bases. This CDR3 is 14 amino acids long. Germline lookup yields CDR1 MNHNS and CDR2 SASEGT. V lost 4 bases and J lost 2; bases outside the gene matches: 5. The CDR3 DNA reads as TGTGCCAGCAGTGGAGGGGGCCTGCCCTACGAGCAGTACTTC. Its translation is CASSGGGLPYEQYF.

The V gene is TRBV10-3, the J gene TRBJ1-1; D gene ambiguous. The germline V gene has CDR1 ENHRY and CDR2 SYGVKD. This CDR3 has 15 residues. V lost 1 base and J lost 0, with 9 bases in between. The CDR3, as DNA: TGTGCCATCAGTGAGTTTCCGACCGTGAACACTGAAGCTTTCTTT. Translated: CAISEFPTVNTEAFF.

The chain links TRBV25-1 to TRBJ1-5; TRBD1 agrees at 7 bases. V was pared by 2 bases and J by 5 bases, with 9 bases of the junction left unmatched. Germline V gives CDR1 MGHDK, CDR2 SYGVNS. This CDR3 has 16 residues. CDR3 in DNA: TGTGCCAGCAGTGAAGCGGGGCAGGGGGTCGATCAGCCCCAGCATTTT. Translated, it gives CASSEAGQGVDQPQHF. Full variable domain (outside the CDR3, taken from reference TRBV25-1 and TRBJ1-5): EADIYQTPRYLVIGTGKKITLECSQTMGHDKMYWYQQDPGMELHLIHYSYGVNSTEKGDLSSESTVSRIRTEHFPLTLESARPSHTSQYLCASSEAGQGVDQPQHFGDGTRLSIL.

The chain carries TRBV9 and TRBJ2-2; D gene ambiguous. The length of the CDR3 is 15 residues. Germline loops: CDR1 SGDLS, CDR2 YYNGEE. V dropped 0 bases and J dropped 6 bases, with 12 bases sitting between them. CDR3 residues: CASSVESSLPGELFF. In nucleotides, the CDR3 is TGTGCCAGCAGCGTAGAATCCTCCTTGCCCGGGGAGCTGTTTTTT.

The chain employs TRBV29-1 and TRBJ2-1; D uncertain. Between the trimmed V and J ends, which lost 4 bases and 5 bases, there was a span of 12 bases. The CDR3 sequence is 13 residues long. Per germline, CDR1 SQVTM and CDR2 ANQGSEA. The CDR3: CSVVARLNNEQFF. In DNA form, the CDR3 reads TGCAGCGTTGTCGCTAGACTTAACAATGAGCAGTTCTTC.

This chain links TRBV28 with TRBJ2-1, with 12 bases that match TRBD2. Germline CDR1 reads MDHEN; CDR2 reads SYDVKM. The CDR3 sequence is 17 residues long. J was trimmed by 6 bases and V by 2 bases; bases with no gene match: 8. The CDR3 sequence is CASSLPTSSGRANEQFF. The CDR3 DNA reads as TGTGCCAGCAGTTTACCAACCTCTAGCGGGAGGGCCAATGAGCAGTTCTTC.

The chain couples TRBV18 to TRBJ2-3; 7 nucleotides agree with TRBD1. Germline V lookup: CDR1 KGHSH, CDR2 LQKENI. The CDR3 contains 15 residues. J was trimmed by 2 bases and V by 0 bases; bases with no gene match: 2. Here the CDR3 reads CASSPPGTATDTQYF. DNA for the CDR3: TGTGCCAGCTCACCACCGGGGACAGCCACAGATACGCAGTATTTT.

The chain couples TRBV9 to TRBJ2-5; D perhaps matches TRBD1 (6 bases). Between the trimmed V and J ends, which lost 0 bases and 4 bases, there was a span of 10 bases. The CDR3 is 14 amino acids. The germline V gene has CDR1 SGDLS and CDR2 YYNGEE. The CDR3 coding sequence is TGTGCCAGCAGCGTAGAGGGGGTAAGAGAGACCCAGTACTTC. Translated: CASSVEGVRETQYF.

V usage is TRBV2 and J usage is TRBJ1-2; no clear D. V was pared by 3 bases and J by 8 bases, with 10 bases between. The germline V gene encodes CDR1 SNHLY and CDR2 FYNNEI. The CDR3 consists of 12 residues. CDR3 sequence reads: CASSEQETGYTF. The CDR3 DNA reads TGTGCCAGCAGTGAGCAGGAGACCGGCTACACCTTC. Full variable domain (remainder filled in from reference TRBV2 and TRBJ1-2): EPEVTQTPSHQVTQMGQEVILRCVPISNHLYFYWYRQILGQKVEFLVSFYNNEISEKSEIFDDQFSVERPDGSNFTLKIRSTKLEDSAMYFCASSEQETGYTFGSGTRLTVV.

This clone has a handful of counts. This chain uses TRBV29-1 with TRBJ2-1; 7 positions match TRBD2. Germline lookup yields CDR1 SQVTM and CDR2 ANQGSEA. Trimming at V came to 6 bases and at J to 4 bases, leaving 6 bases not matched to a gene. The CDR3 spans 13 residues. CDR3 sequence (DNA): TGCAGCGTAAGCGGGGTACGGTACAATGAGCAGTTCTTC. Amino acids: CSVSGVRYNEQFF.